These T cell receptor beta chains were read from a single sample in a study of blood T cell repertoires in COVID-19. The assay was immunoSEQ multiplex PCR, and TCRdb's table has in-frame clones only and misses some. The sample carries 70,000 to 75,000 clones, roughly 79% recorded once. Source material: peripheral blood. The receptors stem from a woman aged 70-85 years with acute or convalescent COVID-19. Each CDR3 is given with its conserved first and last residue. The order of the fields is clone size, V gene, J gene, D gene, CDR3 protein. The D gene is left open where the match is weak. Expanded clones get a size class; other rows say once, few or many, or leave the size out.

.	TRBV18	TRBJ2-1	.	CASSQPGRYNEQFF
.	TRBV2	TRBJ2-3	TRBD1	CASTRDRVADTQYF
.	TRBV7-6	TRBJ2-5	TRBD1	CASSPRTGGTQYF
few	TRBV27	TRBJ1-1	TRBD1	CASSLGTGVFTEAFF
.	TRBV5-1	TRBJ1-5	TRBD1	CASSLMGQLNQPQHF
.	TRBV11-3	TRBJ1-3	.	CASSLPPGGDLGNTIYF
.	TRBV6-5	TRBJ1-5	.	CASSYSGGVNQPQHF
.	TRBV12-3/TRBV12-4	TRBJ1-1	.	CATARSMNTEAFF
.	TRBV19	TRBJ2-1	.	CASSIWATGTPNRDTRNEQFF
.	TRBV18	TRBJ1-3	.	CASSPTIRGNTIYF
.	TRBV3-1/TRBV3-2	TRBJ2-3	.	CASSPNRVADTQYF
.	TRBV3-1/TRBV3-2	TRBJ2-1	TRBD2	CASSQELGTTNNEQFF
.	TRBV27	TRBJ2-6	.	CASWGRVSGANVLTF
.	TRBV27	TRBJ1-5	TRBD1	CASRTSDRGNQPQHF
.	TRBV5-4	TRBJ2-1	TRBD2	CASSPRTSGRWNEQFF
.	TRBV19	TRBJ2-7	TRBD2	CAVSGPAFEQYF
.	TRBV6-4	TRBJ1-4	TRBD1	CASSDSINVRGRIHNEKLFF
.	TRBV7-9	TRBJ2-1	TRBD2	CASSLGGLARYNEQFF
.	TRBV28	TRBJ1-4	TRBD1	CASSTLQGAYEKLFF
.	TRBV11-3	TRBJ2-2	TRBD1	CASSSTGSNTGELFF
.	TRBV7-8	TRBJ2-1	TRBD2	CASSRGVAGGNEQFF
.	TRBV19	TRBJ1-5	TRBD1	CASSMPGGLGQPQHF
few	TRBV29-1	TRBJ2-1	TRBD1	CSDETGGNEQFF
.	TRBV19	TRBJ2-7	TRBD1	CASSIDIRATGATYEQYF
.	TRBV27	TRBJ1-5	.	CASSFIRQSNQPQHF
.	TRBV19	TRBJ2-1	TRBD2	CASSVAGRGWEQFF